This TCR beta chain was captured in a study of blood T cell repertoires in COVID-19. Across the study: Samples of COVID-19 (acute and convalescent) were obtained from the United States, Italy and Spain.

Those who participated ranged in age from about 18 to 89 years and resided in about two dozen US areas. As handled by the study authors: The assay estimated nucleated cells by amplifying reference gene primers. Generated by immunoSEQ multiplex PCR, the TCRdb table keeps only in-frame clones and is missing some. V, J and clone size were drawn from that table, and D and trimming were deduced from the DNA. The sample lists 200,000 to 300,000 clones, roughly nine tenths occurring once. Sample: PBMCs or T cells enriched from blood (not recorded which). This clonotype was obtained from a woman aged 30 to 39 with acute COVID-19.

The CDR3: CASSLDRGGYNQPQHF. The CDR3 DNA follows: TGTGCCAGCAGCTTAGATCGGGGGGGGTACAATCAGCCCCAGCATTTT. The chain has TRBV7-9 and TRBJ1-5; D possibly corresponds to TRBD1 (5 bases). Germline loops: CDR1 SEHNR, CDR2 FQNEAQ (reference sequence). V lost 1 base, J lost 3 bases, and 13 bases lay in between. This CDR3 is built from 16 residues.